The clone carrying this T cell receptor (beta chain) was recorded many times. Its cognate antigen is unknown. This sample is drawn from a study of identical twins. With 5 bases removed from V and 1 base from J, the gap between germline ends came to 14 bases. This CDR3 has 15 residues. A universal primer site was created by template switching, with the cDNA bearing unique molecular identifiers. TCRdb re-called the 5' RACE reads through MiXCR, storing one row per CDR3 protein. The data hold about 240,000 distinct CDR3 sequences, with more than 9.5% observed a single time. Findings of the study overall: Twins shared out-of-frame alpha sequences with excess low generation probability.

All of the donors were Caucasians in good health. The sample was also reused in another study, on yellow fever vaccine responses in identical twins.

V gene TRBV12-3 or TRBV12-4 combines with J gene TRBJ2-5, with D perhaps TRBD2 (5 bases). Sequenced material: memory (CD45RO+) T cells sorted from blood. This TCR derives from a woman younger than 30 in good health. The CDR3 loop reads CASSPQRVTQETQYF. The CDR3 DNA reads TGTGCCAGCAGTCCACAGAGGGTAACCCAAGAGACCCAGTACTTC.